This TCR beta chain was recorded in a study of blood T cell repertoires in COVID-19. Study-wide background: Whether acute or convalescent, the COVID-19 samples came from the United States, Italy and Spain. From T cells, B-cell-depleted T cells, or PBMCs came the material, which was cDNA or gDNA.

As processed by the authors: How many nucleated cells were present was estimated from reference gene primer amplification. Only in-frame clones appear in the TCRdb table, and some are missing; sequencing was by immunoSEQ multiplex PCR. The D gene and trimming were derived from the DNA, and the V and J assignments and clone size from that table. The sample lists about 160,000 clones, 82% occurring once. From germline, CDR1 is SGHKS and CDR2 YYEKEE (reference sequence). The V and J ends lost 9 bases and 0 bases respectively, with 14 bases between them. This CDR3 comprises 14 residues. Seattle patient enrollment occurred during active infection, with longitudinal follow-up thereafter.

Sequencing input: peripheral blood. The clonotype comes from a woman in her forties with COVID-19, enrolled during active disease. The chain links TRBV5-5 to TRBJ2-3; D remains unclear. CDR3 amino acids: CATASGYSTDTQYF. As DNA, the CDR3 is TGTGCCACGGCGTCGGGTTATAGCACAGATACGCAGTATTTT.